The sample holds a few counts of the clone carrying this T cell receptor (beta chain). Germline CDR1 SGHRS, CDR2 YFSETQ. There are 15 residues in the CDR3. Trimming removed 2 bases at V and 8 bases at J, with 16 bases between. The library targeted TCRbeta and was prepared with unique molecular identifiers. TCRdb used MiXCR to reprocess the PCR reads, holding one entry per CDR3 protein. The table shows approximately 430,000 distinct CDR3 sequences, with about 16% occurring only once. This sample is drawn from a study of T-cell reconstitution after alpha-beta-depleted transplantation in children. This chain uses TRBV5-1 with TRBJ2-2; D could derive from TRBD1 or TRBD2 (6 bases each). The material sequenced was PBMCs, mostly from graft donor cells, taken 360 days after TCRalphabeta/CD19-depleted stem cell transplant. This sequence originates from a boy under two years old who had a stem cell transplant for Wiskott-Aldrich syndrome, so the T cells may come from the graft donor. The CDR3 bases are TGCGCCAGCAGCTTAGGGGGTAGCGGACTTGGGGAGCTGTTTTTT. Translating it yields CASSLGGSGLGELFF.